This TCR beta chain originates from a study of cytomegalovirus exposure and HLA in healthy donors. CDR1 and CDR2 from the germline V gene are MNHEY and SMNVEV (reference sequence). This CDR3 contains 17 residues. The trim removed 3 bases at V and 4 bases at J, leaving 12 bases unmatched. 13 Jbeta primers and 60 Vbeta primers were used for the PCR. Data came from immunoSEQ multiplex PCR; TCRdb stores just in-frame clones and leaves some out. The sample lists around 130,000 clones; 75% to 85% were seen once. This clone appeared a few times. The clonotype comes from a man aged 35-49 years in good health and CMV-seronegative. The chain carries TRBV27 and TRBJ2-1, with 7 bases fitting TRBD2. The sequenced material came from PBMCs. The CDR3 reads CASSLGPGGGLYNEQFF. The CDR3 DNA is TGTGCCAGCAGTTTGGGGCCGGGGGGAGGGCTTTACAATGAGCAGTTCTTC.